The 19 T cell receptor beta chains given below trace back to one sample, sequenced in a study of control samples from healthy donors and cancer patients. The repertoire was sequenced with immunoSEQ multiplex PCR; TCRdb's copy has only in-frame clones and lacks some. This table holds 85,000 to 95,000 clones, roughly four fifths found once. The sequenced sample was blood. Every receptor here comes from a woman aged 55-70 years in good health.

This chain uses TRBV18 with TRBJ1-2, with D perhaps TRBD1 (6 bases). Trimming took 6 bases from V and 0 from J, leaving 14 bases between them. The V gene's germline CDR1 is KGHSH and CDR2 LQKENI. The CDR3 totals 15 residues. Here the CDR3 DNA reads TGTGCCAGCTCGATGACAGGTGCGACTAACTATGGCTACACCTTC. Amino acids: CASSMTGATNYGYTF.

The CDR3 spells CASSLDPQTYNEQFF. In DNA, the CDR3 is TGTGCCAGCAGCTTGGACCCCCAGACCTACAATGAGCAGTTCTTC. The genes are TRBV7-2 and TRBJ2-1; no firm D call. This CDR3 is 15 amino acids long. CDR1 and CDR2 from the germline V gene are SGHTA and FQGNSA. Trimming took 3 bases from V and 2 from J, leaving 11 bases between them.

V usage is TRBV10-2 and J usage is TRBJ2-7; D might be TRBD1 or TRBD2, each matching 6 bases. This CDR3 spans 13 amino acids. The V end lost 4 bases, the J end lost 5 bases, and 12 bases lay between the germline ends. CDR1 and CDR2 (germline): WSHSY, SAAADI. The CDR3 loop reads CASSGQGRNEQYF. In DNA form, the CDR3 reads TGCGCCAGCAGTGGGCAGGGGAGGAACGAGCAGTACTTC.

The chain couples TRBV5-6 to TRBJ2-7; D gene unclear. CDR1 SGHDT and CDR2 YYEEEE come from the germline V gene. This CDR3 has 16 amino acids. V lost 0 bases and J lost 2, with 15 bases in between. The CDR3 sequence: CASSLVGRRQTYEQYF. Here the CDR3 DNA reads TGTGCCAGCAGCTTGGTTGGCCGGCGGCAAACCTACGAGCAGTACTTC.

The chain joins TRBV6-2 or TRBV6-3 to TRBJ2-7, with D possibly being TRBD1 (6 bases). The germline V gene has CDR1 MNHEY and CDR2 SVGEGT. The CDR3 covers 16 residues. V was shortened by 5 bases and J by 9 bases, with 26 bases between the two germline ends. CDR3 nucleotides: TGTGCCAGCAGTATCCCGGGACATCCTTTGCCCCTACCGCAGTACTTC. Protein: CASSIPGHPLPLPQYF.

This sequence joins TRBV27 and TRBJ1-1; D may be TRBD1 (5 bases). CDR3 length equals 13 residues. Germline V gene lookup returns CDR1 MNHEY and CDR2 SMNVEV (reference sequence). V dropped 4 bases and J dropped 5 bases, with 11 bases sitting between them. CDR3 in amino acids: CASSSWGRTEAFF. The CDR3 coding sequence is TGTGCCAGCAGTTCCTGGGGGAGAACTGAAGCTTTCTTT.

The genes are TRBV4-1 and TRBJ2-6, with a tentative D call TRBD2 (6 bases). The CDR3 is 16 residues long. The germline V gene encodes CDR1 MGHRA and CDR2 YSYEKL. The V gene lost 1 base and the J gene lost 4 bases, with 11 bases spanning the gap. The CDR3 DNA sequence: TGCGCCAGCAGCCAAGGAGCGGGTCTGGGGGCCAACGTCCTGACTTTC. Translating it yields CASSQGAGLGANVLTF.

The V call is TRBV7-2, the J call TRBJ1-6, with D maybe TRBD1 (5 bases). The length of the CDR3 is 15 residues. Deletions cut 4 bases from V and 8 bases from J, with 15 bases between. Germline lookup yields CDR1 SGHTA and CDR2 FQGNSA. The CDR3 here is CASSWGVGAYSPLHF. The CDR3 DNA reads TGTGCCAGCAGCTGGGGGGTTGGGGCCTATTCACCCCTCCACTTT.

V gene TRBV28 combines with J gene TRBJ1-2; 7 nucleotides align to TRBD1. With 6 bases clipped from V and 7 bases from J, the junction kept 11 bases outside the gene matches. Looked up from germline, CDR1 is MDHEN and CDR2 is SYDVKM. CDR3 length equals 14 residues. DNA for the CDR3: TGTGCCAGCAGCCCCAAGATGGGACAGCCTGGCTACACCTTC. This sequence encodes CASSPKMGQPGYTF.

The chain is built from TRBV6-2 or TRBV6-3 and TRBJ1-2; D remains ambiguous. From germline, CDR1 is MNHEY and CDR2 SVGEGT. CDR3 length: 14 amino acids. The ends were cut back, 2 bases at V and 4 bases at J, with 11 bases in the middle. CDR3 bases: TGTGCCAGCAGTTACGGGGTCGTAGGCTATGGCTACACCTTC. Translating gives CASSYGVVGYGYTF.

The chain carries TRBV2 and TRBJ1-6; D uncertain. CDR3 length: 18 amino acids. Germline V gene data show CDR1 as SNHLY and CDR2 as FYNNEI. V gave up 0 bases and J gave up 2 bases, with 14 bases separating them. The CDR3 is CASSEALRSSTYNSPLHF. CDR3 coding DNA: TGTGCCAGCAGTGAAGCGCTTAGGTCGTCTACCTATAATTCACCCCTCCACTTT.

The V gene is TRBV27, the J gene TRBJ1-1; D unclear. Trimming cost V 5 bases and J 2 bases, with 15 bases left between them. Germline values: CDR1 MNHEY, CDR2 SMNVEV (reference sequence). The CDR3 has 15 amino acids. CDR3 coding DNA: TGTGCCAGCAGTCTAGACACCAACCTCAACACTGAAGCTTTCTTT. Amino acid sequence: CASSLDTNLNTEAFF.

This chain links TRBV28 with TRBJ1-6; 7 bases agree with TRBD1. CDR3 size: 16 residues. The germline V gene has CDR1 MDHEN and CDR2 SYDVKM. The V segment lost 5 bases and the J segment 9 bases; nucleotides outside the gene matches: 13. The DNA of the CDR3 is TGTGCCAGCAGTCCACCAGACAGGGAGGCGACTTCACCCCTCCACTTT. Translation: CASSPPDREATSPLHF.

V usage is TRBV28 and J usage is TRBJ2-7; a weak D match, TRBD1 (6 bases). The CDR3 is 15 amino acids. In germline, CDR1 is MDHEN, CDR2 SYDVKM. The V and J ends lost 3 bases and 4 bases respectively, with 16 bases between them. In DNA form, the CDR3 reads TGTGCCAGCAGTTTCCCCAGGACAGTTAAATACGAGCAGTACTTC. Its translation is CASSFPRTVKYEQYF.

V gene TRBV5-1 combines with J gene TRBJ2-1; the D gene could be TRBD1 or TRBD2 (6 bases each). The CDR3 loop spans 15 amino acids. The germline V gene has CDR1 SGHRS and CDR2 YFSETQ. The ends were cut back, 3 bases at V and 1 base at J, with 11 bases in the middle. The CDR3 loop reads CASSSRGDSYNEQFF. In DNA, the CDR3 is TGCGCCAGCAGCTCAAGGGGGGATTCCTACAATGAGCAGTTCTTC.

V gene TRBV29-1 combines with J gene TRBJ2-7; D is unclear. V lost 0 bases and J lost 0, with 9 bases in between. Germline V CDR1 and CDR2: SQVTM, ANQGSEA. This CDR3 contains 14 residues. CDR3 residues: CSVEDVNSSYEQYF. In nucleotides, the CDR3 is TGCAGCGTTGAAGATGTTAACAGCTCCTACGAGCAGTACTTC.

V gene TRBV3-1 (or the pseudogene TRBV3-2) combines with J gene TRBJ1-6; unclear D gene. Germline V gives CDR1 LGHDT, CDR2 YNNKEL (reference sequence). The CDR3 extends over 13 amino acids. V was trimmed by 4 bases and J by 8 bases, leaving 9 bases between them. CDR3 sequence: CASSPVGDSPLHF. For the CDR3, the DNA is TGTGCCAGCAGCCCGGTCGGGGATTCACCCCTCCACTTT.

V is TRBV7-2 and J is TRBJ1-4; 7 bases agree with TRBD1. The V and J ends lost 2 bases and 5 bases, in that order; junction bases with no gene match: 5. The CDR3 covers 15 residues. Germline V gene lookup returns CDR1 SGHTA and CDR2 FQGNSA. The chain's CDR3 is CASSLIKGQNEKLFF. The CDR3 coding sequence is TGTGCCAGCAGCTTAATCAAGGGACAGAATGAAAAACTGTTTTTT.

V and J are TRBV7-8 and TRBJ1-3, with 9 bases fitting TRBD1. Germline V gives CDR1 SGHVS, CDR2 FQNEAQ. The CDR3 spans 16 residues. Trimming at V came to 5 bases and at J to 1 base, leaving 6 bases not matched to a gene. The CDR3 reads CASSPWTGASGNTIYF. DNA of the CDR3: TGTGCCAGCAGCCCCTGGACAGGGGCTTCTGGAAACACCATATATTTT.